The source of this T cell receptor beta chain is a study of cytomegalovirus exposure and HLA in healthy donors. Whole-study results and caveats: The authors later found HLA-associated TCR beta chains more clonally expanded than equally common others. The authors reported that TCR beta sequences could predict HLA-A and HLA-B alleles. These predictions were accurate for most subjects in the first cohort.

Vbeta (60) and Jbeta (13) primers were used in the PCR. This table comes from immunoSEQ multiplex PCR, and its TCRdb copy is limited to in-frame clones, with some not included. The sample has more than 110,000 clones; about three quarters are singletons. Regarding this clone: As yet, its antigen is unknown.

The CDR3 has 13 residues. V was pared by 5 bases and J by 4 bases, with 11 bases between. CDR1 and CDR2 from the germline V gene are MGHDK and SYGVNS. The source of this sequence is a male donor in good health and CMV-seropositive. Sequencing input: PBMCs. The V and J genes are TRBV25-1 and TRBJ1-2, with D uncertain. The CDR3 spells CASSRTDVYGYTF. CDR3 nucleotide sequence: TGTGCCAGCAGTCGTACAGACGTCTATGGCTACACCTTC.